Below are 28 T cell receptor beta chains sequenced from a single sample in a study of beta chain features in type 1 diabetes. These receptors have no known antigen. Whole-study results and caveats: All four CD4+ subsets of Type 1 diabetes patients contained TCRB CDR3s that were moderately but significantly shorter.

Reverse transcription of all isolated RNA meant that expressed TCRB transcripts were sequenced. Libraries were prepared by immunoSEQ multiplex PCR; TCRdb keeps only in-frame clonotypes and omits some of them. The sample comprises about 650,000 clones, approximately 13% of which are singletons, and around 0.12% rests with the top ten. Sequenced sample: naive CD4+ T cells from blood. The receptors originated from a man younger than 40 with type 1 diabetes.

Remarks on this clone: This sample also contains other DNA sequences that code for the same CDR3. V is TRBV7-9 and J is TRBJ2-7; D uncertain. V was clipped by 1 base and J by 4 bases, with 8 bases between them. CDR3 length: 13 residues. Germline CDR1 and CDR2: SEHNR and FQNEAQ (reference sequence). Here the CDR3 DNA reads TGTGCCAGCAGCTTAGAGGGTGGATACGAGCAGTACTTC. It specifies CASSLEGGYEQYF.

In this sample, this clone turned up a few times. The chain couples TRBV30 to TRBJ2-2, with D possibly matching TRBD1 (5 bases). V dropped 1 base and J dropped 1 base, with 16 bases sitting between them. The CDR3 is made up of 17 amino acids. CDR1 GTSNPN and CDR2 SVGIG come from the germline V gene (reference sequence). The CDR3 here is CAWSAQDATKNTGELFF. For the CDR3, the DNA is TGTGCCTGGAGTGCACAGGATGCCACAAAGAACACCGGGGAGCTGTTTTTT.

There are a few counts of this clone. This chain joins TRBV14 and TRBJ2-7; the D is unclear. The CDR3 consists of 11 residues. V lost 3 bases to trimming and J lost 3 bases, with 3 bases between them. CDR1 SGHDN and CDR2 FVKESK come from the germline V gene. For the CDR3, the DNA is TGTGCCAGCAGCCATCACTACGAGCAGTACTTC. This translates into CASSHHYEQYF.

CDR3 nucleotide sequence: TGTGCCAGCAGTTTATCGGTGGGACAGGGTAGCAATCAGCCCCAGCATTTT. Translating it yields CASSLSVGQGSNQPQHF. The chain combines TRBV27 with TRBJ1-5; 9 nucleotides agree with TRBD1. Unmatched junction bases numbered 3, after V lost 0 bases and J lost 0 bases. The CDR3 runs 17 residues. Germline CDR1 is MNHEY and CDR2 is SMNVEV (reference sequence).

This clone has only a few counts. This sequence joins TRBV6-5 and TRBJ1-2, with D possibly matching TRBD1 (5 bases). Trimming took off 2 bases at V and 3 bases at J, with 13 bases between the two ends. This CDR3 has 15 amino acids. Germline V gene data show CDR1 as MNHEY and CDR2 as SVGAGI. This CDR3 reads CASSYTVGVHYGYTF. DNA for the CDR3: TGTGCCAGCAGTTACACCGTGGGGGTACACTATGGCTACACCTTC.

This clone appeared a few times. This rearrangement joins TRBV5-1 to TRBJ1-2; 8 bases are a match to TRBD1. Germline V lookup: CDR1 SGHRS, CDR2 YFSETQ. This CDR3 is 16 amino acids long. The V segment lost 0 bases and the J segment 2 bases; nucleotides outside the gene matches: 6. The CDR3 DNA is TGCGCCAGCAGCTTGGTTGGAGACAGGGGAAACTATGGCTACACCTTC. It yields the protein CASSLVGDRGNYGYTF.

This clone has only a few counts. This chain links TRBV5-1 with TRBJ2-5; TRBD1 is a possible D gene (6 bases). Germline CDR1 reads SGHRS; CDR2 reads YFSETQ. V dropped 1 base and J dropped 2 bases, with 12 bases sitting between them. This CDR3 region has 15 residues. CDR3 amino acids: CASSLTGNPQETQYF. The CDR3 nucleotides are TGCGCCAGCAGCTTGACAGGGAACCCTCAAGAGACCCAGTACTTC.

In nucleotides, the CDR3 is TGTGCCAGCAGTGTGGGCAGGGGCGCCACTAATTCACCCCTCCACTTT. It codes for CASSVGRGATNSPLHF. The rearrangement joins TRBV2 to TRBJ1-6, with a tentative D call TRBD1 (6 bases). Germline loops: CDR1 SNHLY, CDR2 FYNNEI. The V and J ends lost 4 bases and 6 bases respectively, with 16 bases between them. There are 16 residues in the CDR3.

This sequence joins TRBV27 and TRBJ2-3, with a possible D match to TRBD1 (6 bases). Germline loops: CDR1 MNHEY, CDR2 SMNVEV (reference sequence). This CDR3 has 16 amino acids. V was cut by 8 bases and J by 1 base, with 19 bases left in between. CDR3 DNA sequence: TGTGCCAGCGTTCCCTACAGGGTGTCGGGCACAGATACGCAGTATTTT. Protein product: CASVPYRVSGTDTQYF.

The chain combines TRBV6-5 with TRBJ2-7, with 10 bases matching TRBD1. Germline-derived CDR1 and CDR2 are MNHEY and SVGAGI. The J segment lost 4 bases and the V segment lost 0 bases, leaving 3 bases of the junction unmatched. CDR3 size: 15 residues. CDR3: CASSYSMGQGYEQYF. The DNA of the CDR3 is TGTGCCAGCAGTTACTCAATGGGACAGGGGTACGAGCAGTACTTC.

This clone has only a few counts. The chain combines TRBV6-5 with TRBJ2-4; D remains ambiguous. Trimming left V 0 bases short and J 9 bases short, with 18 bases between. This CDR3 is built from 16 residues. Germline-derived CDR1 and CDR2 are MNHEY and SVGAGI. This chain's CDR3 is CASSYSLATSIGIQYF. In nucleotides, the CDR3 is TGTGCCAGCAGTTACTCGTTGGCCACTTCTATCGGCATTCAGTACTTC.

The chain couples TRBV28 to TRBJ1-4; TRBD1 might be the D (6 bases). The germline V gene encodes CDR1 MDHEN and CDR2 SYDVKM. This CDR3 is built from 14 residues. The germline V and J ends were trimmed by 2 bases and 4 bases, with 8 bases remaining between them. The CDR3: CASSLPQGNEKLFF. The CDR3 DNA is TGTGCCAGCAGTTTACCACAGGGTAATGAAAAACTGTTTTTT.

This chain links TRBV19 with TRBJ2-7; D is perhaps TRBD1 (6 bases). Germline CDR1 is LNHDA and CDR2 is SQIVND (reference sequence). V lost 4 bases, J lost 3 bases, and 10 bases lay in between. The CDR3 sequence is 13 residues long. The CDR3 loop is CASSRQDFYEQYF. CDR3 DNA: TGTGCCAGTAGTAGACAGGATTTCTACGAGCAGTACTTC.

This clone was counted a few times. The genes are TRBV27 and TRBJ1-2; D unresolved. The ends were cut back, 4 bases at V and 2 bases at J, with 8 bases in the middle. There are 13 residues in the CDR3. CDR1 and CDR2 from the germline V gene are MNHEY and SMNVEV (reference sequence). The CDR3 DNA sequence: TGTGCCAGCAGTTCCCGGAGGAACTATGGCTACACCTTC. This translates into CASSSRRNYGYTF.

The sample holds a few counts of this clone. J is TRBJ1-2 and V is TRBV7-9; no clear D gene. CDR3 length: 12 residues. The ends were cut back, 7 bases at V and 2 bases at J, with 8 bases in the middle. The germline V gene encodes CDR1 SEHNR and CDR2 FQNEAQ (reference sequence). Here the CDR3 reads CASTPENYGYTF. The CDR3 nucleotides read TGTGCCAGCACTCCTGAAAACTATGGCTACACCTTC.

The chain couples TRBV6-5 to TRBJ2-5; D tentatively reads TRBD1 or TRBD2 (5 bases each). V was cut by 2 bases and J by 5 bases, with 12 bases left in between. The CDR3 runs 14 residues. Germline assignment: CDR1 MNHEY and CDR2 SVGAGI. The CDR3 DNA is TGTGCCAGCAGTTACGAGGGGACGGTGGAGACCCAGTACTTC. It translates to CASSYEGTVETQYF.

This clone turned up a few times. The rearrangement uses TRBV25-1 and TRBJ1-2, with TRBD1 as a possible D gene (6 bases). Trimming took 4 bases from V and 5 from J, leaving 11 bases between them. From germline, CDR1 is MGHDK and CDR2 SYGVNS. This CDR3 is 13 amino acids long. The DNA for the CDR3 is TGTGCCAGCAGTGTGGGGGCACAGTATGGCTACACCTTC. Translated, it gives CASSVGAQYGYTF.

This clone came up a few times. The chain couples TRBV29-1 to TRBJ2-3; D remains unclear. CDR1 is SQVTM and CDR2 is ANQGSEA in the germline V gene. V was clipped by 0 bases and J by 2 bases, with 3 bases between them. CDR3 length: 12 residues. CDR3 in DNA: TGCAGCGTTGAAGACTTCACAGATACGCAGTATTTT. Amino acids: CSVEDFTDTQYF.

The chain has TRBV10-3 and TRBJ2-7; TRBD1 might be the D (6 bases). The CDR3 spans 13 residues. CDR1 and CDR2 from the germline V gene are ENHRY and SYGVKD. With 11 bases removed from V and 3 bases from J, the gap between germline ends came to 17 bases. CDR3 sequence: CAATPKQGYEQYF. CDR3 DNA: TGTGCCGCGACCCCCAAACAGGGCTACGAGCAGTACTTC.

The gene calls are TRBV18 and TRBJ1-4; no clear D gene. The CDR3 runs 14 residues. V dropped 2 bases and J dropped 8 bases, with 12 bases sitting between them. Germline CDR1 KGHSH, CDR2 LQKENI. CDR3 amino acids: CASSPEGSGEKLFF. The DNA of the CDR3 is TGTGCCAGCTCACCAGAGGGAAGCGGCGAAAAACTGTTTTTT.

This clone was detected a few times. The V gene is TRBV5-6, the J gene TRBJ1-5; no definite D call. The V and J ends lost 0 bases and 8 bases respectively, with 9 bases between them. Germline CDR1 SGHDT, CDR2 YYEEEE. This CDR3 region has 13 residues. The chain's CDR3 is CASSLVGWEPQHF. The CDR3 coding sequence is TGTGCCAGCAGCTTGGTCGGGTGGGAGCCCCAGCATTTT.

This clone occurred a few times. The chain uses TRBV5-6 and TRBJ2-2; a possible D gene is TRBD1 (6 bases). The CDR3 is 17 amino acids. The germline CDR1 and CDR2 sequences are SGHDT and YYEEEE. Trimming shortened V by 6 bases and J by 8 bases, and 26 bases separated the two germline ends. CDR3 protein: CASTPPGQPRLSGELFF. CDR3 DNA sequence: TGTGCCAGCACCCCACCGGGACAACCTAGATTGTCGGGGGAGCTGTTTTTT. The full variable domain, in which reference TRBV5-6 and TRBJ2-2 provide the parts outside the CDR3, is DAGVTQSPTHLIKTRGQQVTLRCSPKSGHDTVSWYQQALGQGPQFIFQYYEEEERQRGNFPDRFSGHQFPNYSSELNVNALLLGDSALYLCASTPPGQPRLSGELFFGEGSRLTVL.

The V and J genes are TRBV2 and TRBJ2-7; 11 bases agree with TRBD2. CDR1 and CDR2 (germline): SNHLY, FYNNEI. The CDR3 sequence is 15 residues long. Losses at the gene ends were 6 bases for V and 3 bases for J; bases not matched to a gene: 7. CDR3 in amino acids: CASSLGLAGDYEQYF. CDR3 bases: TGTGCCAGCAGCCTCGGACTAGCGGGCGACTACGAGCAGTACTTC.

This clone was counted a few times. This chain links TRBV29-1 with TRBJ2-5; D remains ambiguous. The CDR3 covers 13 residues. Germline V lookup: CDR1 SQVTM, CDR2 ANQGSEA. V lost 3 bases and J 1 base, leaving 9 bases between the germline ends. CDR3 DNA: TGCAGCGTTGACGGTACGGTCCAAGAGACCCAGTACTTC. Translating it yields CSVDGTVQETQYF.

This clone has a handful of counts. This chain links TRBV9 with TRBJ2-7, with TRBD1 identical over 8 bases. V gave up 0 bases and J gave up 1 base; unmatched junction bases: 3. CDR1 is SGDLS, CDR2 YYNGEE, per germline. This CDR3 spans 15 amino acids. Written as DNA, the CDR3 is TGTGCCAGCAGCGTAGACGGACAGGGTTCCTACGAGCAGTACTTC. As protein: CASSVDGQGSYEQYF.

This clone was observed a few times. The chain recombines TRBV28 with TRBJ2-3, with 7 bases aligning to TRBD1. CDR1 and CDR2 (germline): MDHEN, SYDVKM. V lost 10 bases to trimming and J lost 6 bases; unmatched junction nucleotides: 7. The CDR3 loop spans 12 amino acids. The CDR3 spells CATRQGMDTQYF. CDR3 DNA: TGTGCCACTCGACAGGGAATGGATACGCAGTATTTT.

This clone was observed a handful of times. Here the CDR3 reads CASRSTSYEQYF. CDR3 DNA sequence: TGTGCCAGCAGGAGTACTAGCTACGAGCAGTACTTC. This chain uses TRBV28 with TRBJ2-7, with D maybe TRBD2 (5 bases). CDR1 is MDHEN and CDR2 is SYDVKM in the germline V gene. The CDR3 has 12 amino acids. V was cut by 6 bases and J by 3 bases, with 9 bases left in between.

The chain has TRBV11-2 and TRBJ2-7; tentative D call: TRBD1 (6 bases). Trimming removed 7 bases from V and 1 base from J, with 17 bases in between. This CDR3 is 15 amino acids long. Germline-derived CDR1 and CDR2 are SGHAT and FQNNGV. The CDR3 sequence: CASNPSGTNSYEQYF. The CDR3 coding sequence is TGTGCCAGCAACCCTTCCGGGACAAATTCCTACGAGCAGTACTTC.